This is a list of T cell receptor beta chains from one sample in a study of blood T cell repertoires in COVID-19. Generated by immunoSEQ multiplex PCR, the TCRdb table keeps only in-frame clones and is missing some. Of 200,000 to 300,000 clones in the sample, 80% to 90% were seen once. Sequencing used peripheral blood. The receptors come from a man in his thirties or forties with active or convalescent COVID-19. CDR3s leave out the opening cysteine and the closing phenylalanine or tryptophan. Fields, in order: V gene, J gene, clone size, CDR3 length, CDR3 protein. Size is stated for part of the rows, as once, few or many counts, or as a class when the clone is expanded.

TRBV19	TRBJ1-1	once	11	ASSTQMTGEAF
TRBV18	TRBJ2-5	-	11	ASSPWGEETQY
TRBV15	TRBJ1-6	-	15	ATSRDEWGQPSSPLH
TRBV7-3	TRBJ2-2	-	14	ASSLRGGRNTGELF
TRBV11-1	TRBJ2-2	-	13	ASSTGQMNTGELF
TRBV3-1/TRBV3-2	TRBJ2-1	-	13	ASSQDHGQGGEWF
TRBV9	TRBJ1-3	-	13	ASSPDRVAGNTIY
TRBV25-1	TRBJ1-4	-	11	ASLGRGHEKLF
TRBV6-5	TRBJ2-6	-	13	ASSYTDSGANVLT
TRBV18	TRBJ2-2	-	15	ASSHPGLAGATGELF
TRBV3-1/TRBV3-2	TRBJ2-1	-	13	ASSAGLADYNEQF
TRBV4-2	TRBJ1-6	-	16	ASSQDREGSYYGSPLH
TRBV4-1	TRBJ1-2	-	10	ASLTGGGGYT
TRBV15	TRBJ2-7	-	9	ATSRGLRQY
TRBV4-3	TRBJ2-7	-	12	ASSPALGVGEQY
TRBV19	TRBJ2-1	-	14	ASSEVAGGPHNEQF
TRBV6-1	TRBJ2-1	-	12	ASSEAGVAAEQF
TRBV4-1	TRBJ1-3	once	18	ASSASGLLKGQTSGNTIY
TRBV6-2/TRBV6-3	TRBJ2-7	-	12	ASSKGGAPYEQY
TRBV30	TRBJ1-2	-	10	ACSYTGYGYT
TRBV21-1	TRBJ1-5	-	18	ASSSYREVQKGPIDQPQH
TRBV29-1	TRBJ1-2	-	11	SAVTGGGNGYT
TRBV7-2	TRBJ1-1	-	14	ASTTRGTWGGGRAF
TRBV6-1	TRBJ2-5	once	16	ASSESPGGLAGGETQY
TRBV7-8	TRBJ2-2	-	13	ASSLASRGVGELF
TRBV5-8	TRBJ1-1	-	11	SARARGNTEAF
TRBV9	TRBJ2-3	-	17	ASSVDIWTSGGSTDTQY
TRBV19	TRBJ2-7	-	14	ASSIRYEGAPYEQY
TRBV11-2	TRBJ2-2	-	15	ASSDFEGQGGPGELF
TRBV9	TRBJ2-5	-	16	ASSPPPWSGGAWETQY
TRBV6-5	TRBJ1-6	once	11	ASNRVVGSPLH
TRBV7-2	TRBJ1-1	-	13	ASSPQWTATSEAF
TRBV9	TRBJ2-2	once	13	ASSPGGLSTGELF
TRBV6-2/TRBV6-3	TRBJ2-7	few	11	ASSHSSGYEQY
TRBV2	TRBJ2-3	-	11	AAGTRRTDTQY
TRBV28	TRBJ1-4	once	15	ASSLPGGAATNEKLF
TRBV18	TRBJ2-2	-	14	ASSPAGTANTGELF
TRBV19	TRBJ2-3	-	13	ASSPASRSTDTQY
TRBV10-1	TRBJ2-7	-	12	ASSAGTADYEQY
TRBV9	TRBJ1-6	-	12	ASSDGTGYSPLH